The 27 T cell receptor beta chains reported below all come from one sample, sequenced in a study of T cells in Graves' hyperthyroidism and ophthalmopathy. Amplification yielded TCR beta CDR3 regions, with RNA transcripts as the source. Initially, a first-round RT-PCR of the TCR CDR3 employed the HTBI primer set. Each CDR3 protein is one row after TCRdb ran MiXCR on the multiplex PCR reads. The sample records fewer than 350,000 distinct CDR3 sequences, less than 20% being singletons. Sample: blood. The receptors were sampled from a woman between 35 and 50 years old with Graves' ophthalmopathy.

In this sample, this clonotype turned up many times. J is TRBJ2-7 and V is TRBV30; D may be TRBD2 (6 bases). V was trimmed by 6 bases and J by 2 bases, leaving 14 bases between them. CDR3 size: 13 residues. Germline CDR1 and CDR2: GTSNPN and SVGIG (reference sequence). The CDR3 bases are TGTGCCTGTATGGGACTCTCCCCCTACGAGCAGTACTTC. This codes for CACMGLSPYEQYF.

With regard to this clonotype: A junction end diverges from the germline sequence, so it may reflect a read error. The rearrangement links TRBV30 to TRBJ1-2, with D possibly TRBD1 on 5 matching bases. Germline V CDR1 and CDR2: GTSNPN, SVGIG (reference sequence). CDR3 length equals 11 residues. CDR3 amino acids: CATRGPYRYTF. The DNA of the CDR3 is TGTGCCACGAGGGGCCCCTATCGCTACACCTTC. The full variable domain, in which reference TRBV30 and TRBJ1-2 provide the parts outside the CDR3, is SQTIHQWPATLVQPVGSPLSLECTVEGTSNPNLYWYRQAAGRGLQLLFYSVGIGQISSEVPQNLSASRPQDRQFILSSKKLLLSDSGFYLCATRGPYRYTFGSGTRLTVV.

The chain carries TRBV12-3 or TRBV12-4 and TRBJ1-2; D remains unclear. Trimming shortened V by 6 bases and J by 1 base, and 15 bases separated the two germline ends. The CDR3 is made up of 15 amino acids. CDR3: CASSQTVPSNYGYTF. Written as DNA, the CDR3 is TGTGCCAGCAGCCAGACGGTACCAAGTAACTATGGCTACACCTTC.

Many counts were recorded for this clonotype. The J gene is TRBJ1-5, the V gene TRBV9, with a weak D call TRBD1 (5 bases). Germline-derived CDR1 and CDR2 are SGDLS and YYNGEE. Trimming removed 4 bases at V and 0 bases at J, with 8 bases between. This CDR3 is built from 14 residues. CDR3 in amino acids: CASSTTDSNQPQHF. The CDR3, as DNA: TGTGCCAGCAGCACGACAGATAGCAATCAGCCCCAGCATTTT.

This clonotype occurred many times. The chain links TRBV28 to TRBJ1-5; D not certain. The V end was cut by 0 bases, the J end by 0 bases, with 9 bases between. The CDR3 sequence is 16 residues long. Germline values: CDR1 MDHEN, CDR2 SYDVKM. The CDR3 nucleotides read TGTGCCAGCAGTTTATGGCCAGACAATAGCAATCAGCCCCAGCATTTT. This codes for CASSLWPDNSNQPQHF.

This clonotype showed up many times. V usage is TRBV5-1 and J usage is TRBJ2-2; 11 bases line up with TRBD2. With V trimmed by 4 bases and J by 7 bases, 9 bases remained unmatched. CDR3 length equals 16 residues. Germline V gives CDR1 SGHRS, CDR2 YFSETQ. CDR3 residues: CASSPTSGSEIGELFF. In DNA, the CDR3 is TGCGCCAGCAGCCCTACTAGCGGGAGTGAAATCGGGGAGCTGTTTTTT. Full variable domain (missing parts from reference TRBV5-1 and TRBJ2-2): KAGVTQTPRYLIKTRGQQVTLSCSPISGHRSVSWYQQTPGQGLQFLFEYFSETQRNKGNFPGRFSGRQFSNSRSEMNVSTLELGDSALYLCASSPTSGSEIGELFFGEGSRLTVL.

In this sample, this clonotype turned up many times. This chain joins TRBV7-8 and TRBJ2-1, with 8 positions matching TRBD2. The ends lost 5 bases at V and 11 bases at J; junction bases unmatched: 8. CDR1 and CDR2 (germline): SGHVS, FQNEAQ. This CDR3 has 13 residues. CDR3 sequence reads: CASSKKRETQQFF. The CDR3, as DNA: TGTGCCAGCAGCAAGAAGCGGGAGACTCAGCAGTTCTTC.

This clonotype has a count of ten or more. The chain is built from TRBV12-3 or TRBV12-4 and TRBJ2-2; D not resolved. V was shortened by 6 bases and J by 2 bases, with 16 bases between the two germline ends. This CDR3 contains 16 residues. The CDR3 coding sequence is TGTGCCAGCAGGAACGGACGCAGATTCAACACCGGGGAGCTGTTTTTT. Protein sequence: CASRNGRRFNTGELFF.

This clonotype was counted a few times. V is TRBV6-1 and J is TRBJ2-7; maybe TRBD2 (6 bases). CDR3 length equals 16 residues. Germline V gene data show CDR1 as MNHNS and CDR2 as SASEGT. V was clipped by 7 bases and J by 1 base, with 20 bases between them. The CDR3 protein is CASTTAGLASSYEQYF. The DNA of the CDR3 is TGTGCCAGCACTACCGCGGGGCTAGCGAGTTCCTACGAGCAGTACTTC.

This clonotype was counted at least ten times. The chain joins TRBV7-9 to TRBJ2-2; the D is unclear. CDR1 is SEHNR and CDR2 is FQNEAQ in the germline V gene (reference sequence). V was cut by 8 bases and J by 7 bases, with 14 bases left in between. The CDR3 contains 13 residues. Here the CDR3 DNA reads TGTGCCAGCCCTATGAAGGTCGGCGGGGAGCTGTTTTTT. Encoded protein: CASPMKVGGELFF.

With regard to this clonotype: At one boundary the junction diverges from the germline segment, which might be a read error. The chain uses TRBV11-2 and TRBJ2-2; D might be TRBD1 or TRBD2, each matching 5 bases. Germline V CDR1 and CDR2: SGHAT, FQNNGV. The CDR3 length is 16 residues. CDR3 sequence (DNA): TGTGCCATCAGCTTGGGGGTGACGGGACCCCCCGGGGAGCTGTTTTTT. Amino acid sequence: CAISLGVTGPPGELFF.

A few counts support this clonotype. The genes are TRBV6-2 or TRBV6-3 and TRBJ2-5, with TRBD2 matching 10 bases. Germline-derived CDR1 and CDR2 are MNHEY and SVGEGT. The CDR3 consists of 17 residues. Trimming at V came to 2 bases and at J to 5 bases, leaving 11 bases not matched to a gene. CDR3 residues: CASSYKNGLAGVETQYF. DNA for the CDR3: TGTGCCAGCAGTTACAAGAATGGGCTAGCGGGAGTGGAGACCCAGTACTTC.

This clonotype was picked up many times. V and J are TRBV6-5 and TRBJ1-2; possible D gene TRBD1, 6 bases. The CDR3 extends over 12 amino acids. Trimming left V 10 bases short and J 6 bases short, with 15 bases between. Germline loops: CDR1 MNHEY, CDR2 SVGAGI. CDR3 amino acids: CATLTGLHGYTF. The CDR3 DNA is TGTGCCACCCTCACAGGGTTACATGGCTACACCTTC.

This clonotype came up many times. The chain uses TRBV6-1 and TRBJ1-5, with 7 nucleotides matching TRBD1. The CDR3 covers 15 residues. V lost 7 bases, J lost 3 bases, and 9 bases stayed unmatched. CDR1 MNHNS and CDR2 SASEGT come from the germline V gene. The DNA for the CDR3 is TGTGCCAGCACCCGACAGGGCGGATACAATCAGCCCCAGCATTTT. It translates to CASTRQGGYNQPQHF.

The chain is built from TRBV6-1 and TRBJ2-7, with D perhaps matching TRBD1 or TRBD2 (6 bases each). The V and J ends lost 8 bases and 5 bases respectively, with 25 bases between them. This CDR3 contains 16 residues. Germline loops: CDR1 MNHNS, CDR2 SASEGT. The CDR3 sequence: CASRVSRGARGNEQYF. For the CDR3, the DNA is TGTGCCAGCCGGGTCAGCAGGGGCGCCCGGGGGAACGAGCAGTACTTC.

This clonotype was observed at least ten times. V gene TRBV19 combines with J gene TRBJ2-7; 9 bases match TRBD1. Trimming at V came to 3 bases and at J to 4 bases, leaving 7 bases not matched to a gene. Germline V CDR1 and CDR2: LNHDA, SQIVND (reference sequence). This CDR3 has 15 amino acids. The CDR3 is CASSIPGQGAYEQYF. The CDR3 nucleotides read TGTGCCAGTAGTATCCCGGGACAGGGAGCGTACGAGCAGTACTTC.

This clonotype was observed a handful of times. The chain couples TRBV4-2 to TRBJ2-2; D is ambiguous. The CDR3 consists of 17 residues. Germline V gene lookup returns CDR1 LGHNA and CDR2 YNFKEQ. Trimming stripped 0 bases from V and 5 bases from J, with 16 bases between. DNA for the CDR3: TGTGCCAGCAGCCAAGAAGAAGGAGCCCCCCCAACCGGGGAGCTGTTTTTT. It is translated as CASSQEEGAPPTGELFF.

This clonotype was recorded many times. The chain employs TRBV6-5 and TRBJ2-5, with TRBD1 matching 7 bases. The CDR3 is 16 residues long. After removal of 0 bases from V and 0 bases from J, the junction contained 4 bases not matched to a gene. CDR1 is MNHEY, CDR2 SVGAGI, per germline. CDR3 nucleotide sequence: TGTGCCAGCAGTTACTCGAGGGGGCGGTACCAAGAGACCCAGTACTTC. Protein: CASSYSRGRYQETQYF.

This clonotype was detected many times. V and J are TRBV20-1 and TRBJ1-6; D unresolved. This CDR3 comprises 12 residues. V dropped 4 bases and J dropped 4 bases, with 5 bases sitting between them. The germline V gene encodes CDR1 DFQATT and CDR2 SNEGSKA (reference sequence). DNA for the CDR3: TGCAGTGCTAACCGATATAATTCACCCCTCCACTTT. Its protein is CSANRYNSPLHF.

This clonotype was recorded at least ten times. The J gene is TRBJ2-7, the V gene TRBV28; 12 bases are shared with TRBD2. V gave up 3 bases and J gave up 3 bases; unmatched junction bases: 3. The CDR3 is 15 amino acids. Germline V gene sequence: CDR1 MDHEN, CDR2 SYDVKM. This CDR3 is CASSLTSGSLYEQYF. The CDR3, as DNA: TGTGCCAGCAGTTTGACTAGCGGGAGTCTCTACGAGCAGTACTTC.

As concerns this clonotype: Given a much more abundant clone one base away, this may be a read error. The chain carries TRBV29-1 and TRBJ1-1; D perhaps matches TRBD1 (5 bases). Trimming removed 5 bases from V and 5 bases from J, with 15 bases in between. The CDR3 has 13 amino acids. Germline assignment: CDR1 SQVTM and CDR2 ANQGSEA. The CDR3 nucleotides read TGCAGCGTTAGAGAAGGGGCGGGGACTGAAGCTTTCTTT. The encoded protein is CSVREGAGTEAFF.

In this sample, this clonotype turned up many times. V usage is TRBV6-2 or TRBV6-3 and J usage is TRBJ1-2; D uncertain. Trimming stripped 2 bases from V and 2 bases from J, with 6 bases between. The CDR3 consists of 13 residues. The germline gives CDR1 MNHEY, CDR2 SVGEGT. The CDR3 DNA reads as TGTGCCAGCAGTTACGGGGAGAACTATGGCTACACCTTC. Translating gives CASSYGENYGYTF.

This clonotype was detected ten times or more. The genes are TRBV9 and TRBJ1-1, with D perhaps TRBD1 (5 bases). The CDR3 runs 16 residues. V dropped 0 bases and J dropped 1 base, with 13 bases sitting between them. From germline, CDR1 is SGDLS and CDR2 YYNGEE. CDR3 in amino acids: CASSVEGGAWNTEAFF. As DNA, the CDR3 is TGTGCCAGCAGCGTAGAGGGAGGGGCATGGAACACTGAAGCTTTCTTT.

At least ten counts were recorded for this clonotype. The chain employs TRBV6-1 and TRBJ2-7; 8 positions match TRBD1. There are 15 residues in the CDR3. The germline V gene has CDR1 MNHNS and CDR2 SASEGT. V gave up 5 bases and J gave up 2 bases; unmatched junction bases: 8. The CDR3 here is CASSPRQGLTYEQYF. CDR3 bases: TGTGCCAGCAGTCCCCGACAGGGGCTAACCTACGAGCAGTACTTC.

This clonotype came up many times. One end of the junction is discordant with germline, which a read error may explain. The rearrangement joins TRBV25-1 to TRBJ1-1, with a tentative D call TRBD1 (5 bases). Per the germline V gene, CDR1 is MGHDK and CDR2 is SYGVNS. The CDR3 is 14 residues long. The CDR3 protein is CVSSWAGLNTEAFF. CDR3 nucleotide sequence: TGTGTCAGCAGTTGGGCAGGGCTGAACACTGAAGCTTTCTTT.

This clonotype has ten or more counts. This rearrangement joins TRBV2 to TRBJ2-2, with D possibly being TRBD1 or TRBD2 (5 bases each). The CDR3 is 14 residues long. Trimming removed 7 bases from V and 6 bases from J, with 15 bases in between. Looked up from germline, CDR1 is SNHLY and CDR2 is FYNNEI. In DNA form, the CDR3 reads TGTGCCAGCATCGGGACGACCTTTTCCGGGGAGCTGTTTTTT. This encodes CASIGTTFSGELFF.

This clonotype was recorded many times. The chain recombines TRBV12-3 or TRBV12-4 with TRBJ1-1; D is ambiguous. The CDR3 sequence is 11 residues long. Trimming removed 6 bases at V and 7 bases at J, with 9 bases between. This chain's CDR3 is CASSRSYEAFF. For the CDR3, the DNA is TGTGCCAGCAGCCGATCATATGAAGCTTTCTTT.